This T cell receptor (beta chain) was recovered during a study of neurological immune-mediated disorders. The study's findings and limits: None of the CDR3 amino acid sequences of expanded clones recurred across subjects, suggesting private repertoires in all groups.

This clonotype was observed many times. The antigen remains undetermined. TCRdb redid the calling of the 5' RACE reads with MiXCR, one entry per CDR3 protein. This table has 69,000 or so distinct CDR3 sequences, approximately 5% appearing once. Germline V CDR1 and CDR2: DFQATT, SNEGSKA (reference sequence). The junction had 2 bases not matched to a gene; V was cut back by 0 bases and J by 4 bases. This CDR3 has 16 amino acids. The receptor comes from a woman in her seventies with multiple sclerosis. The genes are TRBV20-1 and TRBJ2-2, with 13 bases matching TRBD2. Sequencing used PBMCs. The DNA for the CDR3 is TGCAGTGCTAGAGACGGACTAGCGGGAGCCACCGGGGAGCTGTTTTTT. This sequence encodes CSARDGLAGATGELFF.